A selection of T cell receptor beta chains follows, all from one sample in a study of blood T cell repertoires in COVID-19. TCRdb's table, derived via immunoSEQ multiplex PCR, lists solely in-frame clones and lacks some. The table lists roughly 200,000 clones, roughly three quarters of them singletons. Sequencing used peripheral blood. These TCRs come from a woman in her forties or fifties with active or convalescent COVID-19. Each CDR3 is given with its conserved first and last residue. Fields, in order: V gene, clone size, CDR3 length, J gene, D gene, CDR3 protein, CDR3 DNA. A D gene is named only where the DNA matches it firmly. The size entry is marked missing in some rows and otherwise reads once, few, many or a size class.

v_call: TRBV5-4
clone_size: NA
cdr3_length: 13
j_call: TRBJ2-2
d_call: NA
cdr3_aa: CASSLAGNGELFF
cdr3_nt: TGTGCCAGCAGCTTGGCGGGTAACGGGGAGCTGTTTTTT

v_call: TRBV30
clone_size: NA
cdr3_length: 12
j_call: TRBJ1-2
d_call: NA
cdr3_aa: CAWRGAGYGYTF
cdr3_nt: TGTGCCTGGAGAGGGGCCGGCTATGGCTACACCTTC

v_call: TRBV28
clone_size: NA
cdr3_length: 14
j_call: TRBJ1-1
d_call: NA
cdr3_aa: CASRPGYLNTEAFF
cdr3_nt: TGTGCCAGCCGACCGGGTTACTTGAACACTGAAGCTTTCTTT

v_call: TRBV6-5
clone_size: NA
cdr3_length: 14
j_call: TRBJ2-7
d_call: NA
cdr3_aa: CASRRTASSYEQYF
cdr3_nt: TGTGCCAGCAGGCGGACAGCGAGCTCCTACGAGCAGTACTTC

v_call: TRBV11-1
clone_size: NA
cdr3_length: 15
j_call: TRBJ1-6
d_call: TRBD1
cdr3_aa: CASSLGGQINSPLHF
cdr3_nt: TGTGCCAGCAGCTTAGGGGGACAGATAAATTCACCCCTCCACTTT

v_call: TRBV27
clone_size: few
cdr3_length: 13
j_call: TRBJ1-5
d_call: NA
cdr3_aa: CASSREINQPQHF
cdr3_nt: TGTGCCAGCAGTAGGGAGATCAATCAGCCCCAGCATTTT

v_call: TRBV12-1
clone_size: NA
cdr3_length: 15
j_call: TRBJ2-7
d_call: NA
cdr3_aa: CASSFVGQGPYEQYF
cdr3_nt: TGTGCCAGCAGCTTTGTGGGACAGGGCCCCTACGAGCAGTACTTC

v_call: TRBV9
clone_size: medium-sized
cdr3_length: 15
j_call: TRBJ1-6
d_call: NA
cdr3_aa: CASTADSAGVTPLHF
cdr3_nt: TGTGCCAGCACCGCCGACTCCGCGGGGGTTACACCCCTCCACTTT

v_call: TRBV18
clone_size: NA
cdr3_length: 17
j_call: TRBJ2-4
d_call: NA
cdr3_aa: CASQGQGSGRAKNIQYF
cdr3_nt: TGTGCCAGTCAGGGACAGGGTAGCGGGAGAGCCAAAAACATTCAGTACTTC

v_call: TRBV7-2
clone_size: NA
cdr3_length: 16
j_call: TRBJ2-5
d_call: NA
cdr3_aa: CASSLPGTRWGETQYF
cdr3_nt: TGTGCCAGCAGTTTACCTGGGACTCGTTGGGGAGAGACCCAGTACTTC